The clone carrying this TCR beta chain showed up many times. Its antigen remains unknown. This sample was taken from a study of T cell repertoires in cytomegalovirus infection. Across the study: Use of recently identified HLA-C-restricted and well-studied HLA-B-restricted CMV epitopes was part of the study.

The CDR3 length is 16 residues. Germline V gene lookup returns CDR1 SEHNR and CDR2 FQNEAQ (reference sequence). V shed 3 bases and J 5 bases; nucleotides not matched to a gene: 12. Findings and limits, study-wide: The study found HLA-C-restricted CMV-specific TCR beta clonotypes dominating the ex vivo response. There were carriers of CMV plus the relevant HLA, and cumulative public TCR beta family frequency identified them.

From the reads, TCRdb called clonotypes with MiXCR, one entry per CDR3 protein. The repertoire has 200,000 to 250,000 distinct CDR3 sequences, 38% of them found once; the top ten carry roughly three fifths. The rearrangement links TRBV7-9 to TRBJ2-5; TRBD1 matches at 7 bases. The specimen comprised CD8+ T cells from cultured PBMCs, sampled from culture after CMV antigen stimulation. The TCR sequence derives from a human donor in good health (CMV status not recorded). Some clones in this sample may be carry-over from other donors' samples. CDR3 bases: TGTGCCAGCAGCTTTCCTCTACAGGGGTATGAGGAGACCCAGTACTTC. Its translation is CASSFPLQGYEETQYF.